This TCR beta chain was recovered during a study of cytotoxic CD8 clonotypes in ibrutinib-treated CLL. Study background: Sample averages reached 250,000 to 300,000 productive templates and approximately 93,000 productive rearrangements. Broader study findings: The public clonotypes identified were infrequent and showed contraction or stability on treatment.

Per germline, CDR1 SGHNT and CDR2 YYREEE (reference sequence). The CDR3 totals 18 residues. The V and J ends lost 4 bases and 6 bases, in that order; junction bases with no gene match: 18. With respect to this clone: Its antigen is as yet unknown.

Libraries of TCR beta were made from 1.5 to 2.5 micrograms of genomic DNA that came from cryopreserved PBMCs. The intended depth for sequencing was 1 in 200,000 to 1 in 1 million T cells. The data were produced by immunoSEQ multiplex PCR, yet TCRdb's version contains in-frame clones alone and is incomplete. The profile covers some 200,000 clones, with 75% to 85% appearing a single time and roughly an eighth taken by the ten largest. The V and J genes are TRBV5-4 and TRBJ2-1; 8 bases agree with TRBD2. The sample here was PBMCs, taken after 12 months of ibrutinib treatment. The clonotype was recovered from a human donor with chronic lymphocytic leukemia. The CDR3 spells CASSPGGAAGANLNEQFF. The DNA of the CDR3 is TGTGCCAGCAGCCCTGGGGGGGCAGCGGGGGCGAACCTCAATGAGCAGTTCTTC. The full variable domain, in which reference TRBV5-4 and TRBJ2-1 provide the parts outside the CDR3, is ETGVTQSPTHLIKTRGQQVTLRCSSQSGHNTVSWYQQALGQGPQFIFQYYREEENGRGNFPPRFSGLQFPNYSSELNVNALELDDSALYLCASSPGGAAGANLNEQFFGPGTRLTVL.